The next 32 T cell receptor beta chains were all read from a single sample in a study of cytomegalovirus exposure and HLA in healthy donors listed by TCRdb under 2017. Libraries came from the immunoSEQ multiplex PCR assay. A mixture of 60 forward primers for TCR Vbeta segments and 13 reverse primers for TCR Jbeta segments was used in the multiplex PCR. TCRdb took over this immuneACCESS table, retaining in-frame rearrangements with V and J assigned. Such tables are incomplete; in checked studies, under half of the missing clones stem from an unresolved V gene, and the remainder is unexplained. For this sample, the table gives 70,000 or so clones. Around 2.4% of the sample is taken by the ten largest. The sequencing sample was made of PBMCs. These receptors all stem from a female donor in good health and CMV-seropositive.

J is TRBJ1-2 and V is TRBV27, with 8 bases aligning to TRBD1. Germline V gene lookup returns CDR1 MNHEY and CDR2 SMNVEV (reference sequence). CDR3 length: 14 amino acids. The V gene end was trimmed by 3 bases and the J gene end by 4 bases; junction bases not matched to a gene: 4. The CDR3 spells CASSFLQGGYGYTF. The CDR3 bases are TGTGCCAGCAGTTTTTTACAGGGGGGCTATGGCTACACCTTC.

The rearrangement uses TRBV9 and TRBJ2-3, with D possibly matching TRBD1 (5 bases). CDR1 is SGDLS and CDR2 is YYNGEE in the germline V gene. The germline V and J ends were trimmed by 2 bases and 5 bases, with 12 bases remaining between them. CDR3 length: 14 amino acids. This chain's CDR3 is CASSVHPTGDTQYF. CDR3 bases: TGTGCCAGCAGCGTTCATCCTACAGGAGATACGCAGTATTTT.

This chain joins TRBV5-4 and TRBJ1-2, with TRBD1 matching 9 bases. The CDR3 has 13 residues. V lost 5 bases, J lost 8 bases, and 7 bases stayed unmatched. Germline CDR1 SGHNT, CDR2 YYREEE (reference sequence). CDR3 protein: CASRRTGEKGYTF. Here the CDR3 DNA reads TGTGCCAGCAGAAGGACAGGGGAGAAGGGCTACACCTTC.

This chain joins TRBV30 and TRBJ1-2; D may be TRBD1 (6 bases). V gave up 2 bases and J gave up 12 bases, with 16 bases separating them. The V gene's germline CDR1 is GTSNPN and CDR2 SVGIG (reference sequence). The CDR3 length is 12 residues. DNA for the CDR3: TGTGCCTGGAGTCAACTCACAGGGAGTAACACCTTC. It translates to CAWSQLTGSNTF.

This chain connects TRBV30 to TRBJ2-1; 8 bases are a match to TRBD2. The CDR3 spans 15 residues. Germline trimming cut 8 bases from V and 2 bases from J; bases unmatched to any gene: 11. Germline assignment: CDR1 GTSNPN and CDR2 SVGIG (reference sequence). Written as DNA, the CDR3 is TGTGCCGGGGATGTCCGGGGGGGTCCCTACAATGAGCAGTTCTTC. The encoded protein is CAGDVRGGPYNEQFF.

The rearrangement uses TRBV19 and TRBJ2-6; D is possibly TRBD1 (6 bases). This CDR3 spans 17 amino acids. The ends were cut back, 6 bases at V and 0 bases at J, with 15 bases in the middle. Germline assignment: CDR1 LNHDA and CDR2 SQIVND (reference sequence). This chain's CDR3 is CASSTQGLVSGANVLTF. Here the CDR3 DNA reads TGTGCCAGTAGCACACAGGGTCTTGTCTCTGGGGCCAACGTCCTGACTTTC.

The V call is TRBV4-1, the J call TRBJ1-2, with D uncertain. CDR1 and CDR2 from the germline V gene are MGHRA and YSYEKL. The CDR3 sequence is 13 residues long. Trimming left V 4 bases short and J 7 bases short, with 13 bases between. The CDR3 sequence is CASSREGLGGYTF. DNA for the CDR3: TGCGCCAGCAGCCGGGAGGGCCTGGGTGGCTACACCTTC.

CDR3: CASSSDWRTDTQYF. In DNA form, the CDR3 reads TGTGCCAGCAGCTCGGACTGGCGCACAGATACGCAGTATTTT. The chain links TRBV28 to TRBJ2-3, with D possibly being TRBD2 (5 bases). CDR1 is MDHEN and CDR2 is SYDVKM in the germline V gene. V was trimmed by 6 bases and J by 1 base, leaving 11 bases between them. The CDR3 contains 14 residues. Complete variable domain (other parts from reference TRBV28 and TRBJ2-3): DVKVTQSSRYLVKRTGEKVFLECVQDMDHENMFWYRQDPGLGLRLIYFSYDVKMKEKGDIPEGYSVSREKKERFSLILESASTNQTSMYLCASSSDWRTDTQYFGPGTRLTVL.

The CDR3 protein is CASSLAGTVSEQYF. In nucleotides, the CDR3 is TGTGCCAGCAGCTTAGCCGGGACAGTGTCTGAGCAGTATTTT. The chain couples TRBV7-9 to TRBJ2-3, with TRBD1 matching over 7 bases. This CDR3 spans 14 amino acids. Trimming cost V 0 bases and J 11 bases; bases outside gene matches: 8. CDR1 SEHNR and CDR2 FQNEAQ come from the germline V gene (reference sequence).

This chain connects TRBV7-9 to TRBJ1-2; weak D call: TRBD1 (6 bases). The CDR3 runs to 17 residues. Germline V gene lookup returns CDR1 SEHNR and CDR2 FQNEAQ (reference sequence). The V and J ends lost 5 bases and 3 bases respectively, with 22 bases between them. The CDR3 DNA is TGTGCCAGCAGCCCAAAAGGGGGTACGGACGGGGACTATGGCTACACCTTC. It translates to CASSPKGGTDGDYGYTF.

The CDR3 DNA reads TGTGCCAGCAGTACCAACCCCGACGGAGTTTCTGAGCAGTTCTTC. Residues: CASSTNPDGVSEQFF. The chain links TRBV6-5 to TRBJ2-1; D remains ambiguous. Germline V gives CDR1 MNHEY, CDR2 SVGAGI. The CDR3 runs 15 residues. The V and J ends lost 5 bases and 9 bases respectively, with 20 bases between them.

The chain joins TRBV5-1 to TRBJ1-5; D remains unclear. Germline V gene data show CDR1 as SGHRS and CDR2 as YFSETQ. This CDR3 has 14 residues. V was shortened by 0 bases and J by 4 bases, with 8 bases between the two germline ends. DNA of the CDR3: TGCGCCAGCAGCTTGGACGCGTTAAATCAGCCCCAGCATTTT. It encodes CASSLDALNQPQHF.

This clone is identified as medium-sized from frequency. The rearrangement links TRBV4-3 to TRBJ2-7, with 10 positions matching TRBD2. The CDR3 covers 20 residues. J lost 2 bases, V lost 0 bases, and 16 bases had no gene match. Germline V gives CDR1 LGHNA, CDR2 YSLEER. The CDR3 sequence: CASSQERGLSGGDSAYEQYF. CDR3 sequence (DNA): TGCGCCAGCAGCCAAGAACGTGGACTGAGCGGGGGGGACAGCGCCTACGAGCAGTACTTC.

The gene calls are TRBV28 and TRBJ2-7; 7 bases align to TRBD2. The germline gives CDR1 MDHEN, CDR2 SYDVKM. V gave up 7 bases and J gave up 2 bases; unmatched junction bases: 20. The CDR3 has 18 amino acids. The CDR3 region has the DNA TGTGCCAGCAAGTCCCCTGTAGGCATAGCGGGTTCGCCCTACGAGCAGTACTTC. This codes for CASKSPVGIAGSPYEQYF.

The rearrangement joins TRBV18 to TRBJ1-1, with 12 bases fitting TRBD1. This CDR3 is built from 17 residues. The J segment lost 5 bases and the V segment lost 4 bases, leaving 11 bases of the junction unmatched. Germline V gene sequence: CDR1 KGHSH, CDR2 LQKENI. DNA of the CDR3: TGTGCCAGCTCACTTAACCGGGACAGGGGGCCTGGAACTGAAGCTTTCTTT. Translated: CASSLNRDRGPGTEAFF.

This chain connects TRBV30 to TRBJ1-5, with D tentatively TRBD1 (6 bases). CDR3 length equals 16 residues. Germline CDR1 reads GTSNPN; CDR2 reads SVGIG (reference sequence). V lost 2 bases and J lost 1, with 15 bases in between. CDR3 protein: CAWSLTQGLSNQPQHF. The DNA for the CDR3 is TGTGCCTGGAGTCTTACTCAGGGGTTGAGCAATCAGCCCCAGCATTTT. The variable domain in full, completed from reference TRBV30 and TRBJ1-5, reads SQTIHQWPATLVQPVGSPLSLECTVEGTSNPNLYWYRQAAGRGLQLLFYSVGIGQISSEVPQNLSASRPQDRQFILSSKKLLLSDSGFYLCAWSLTQGLSNQPQHFGDGTRLSIL.

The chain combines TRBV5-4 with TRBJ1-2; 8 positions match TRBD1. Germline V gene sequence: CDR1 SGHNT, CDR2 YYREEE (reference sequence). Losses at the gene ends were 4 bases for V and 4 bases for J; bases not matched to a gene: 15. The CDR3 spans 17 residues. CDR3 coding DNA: TGTGCCAGCAGCCCCGTGACAGGGGCCCTAAACGGCTATGGCTACACCTTC. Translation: CASSPVTGALNGYGYTF.

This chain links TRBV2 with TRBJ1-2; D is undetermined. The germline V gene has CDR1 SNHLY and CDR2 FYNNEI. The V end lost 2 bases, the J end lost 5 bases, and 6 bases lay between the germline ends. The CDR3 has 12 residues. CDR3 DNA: TGTGCCAGCAGTGAACGGGATTATGGCTACACCTTC. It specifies CASSERDYGYTF.

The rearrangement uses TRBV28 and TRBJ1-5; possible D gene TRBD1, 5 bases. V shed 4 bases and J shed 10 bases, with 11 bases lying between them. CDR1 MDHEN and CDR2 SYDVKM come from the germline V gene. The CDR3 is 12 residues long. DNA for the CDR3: TGTGCCAGCAGTTATCAGACAGATCCCCAGCATTTT. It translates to CASSYQTDPQHF.

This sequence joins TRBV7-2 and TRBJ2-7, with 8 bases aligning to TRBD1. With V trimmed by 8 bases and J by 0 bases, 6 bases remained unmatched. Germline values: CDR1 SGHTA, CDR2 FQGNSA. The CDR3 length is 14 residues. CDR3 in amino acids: CASRYRGDSYEQYF. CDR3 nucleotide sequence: TGTGCCAGCCGCTACAGGGGGGACTCCTACGAGCAGTACTTC.

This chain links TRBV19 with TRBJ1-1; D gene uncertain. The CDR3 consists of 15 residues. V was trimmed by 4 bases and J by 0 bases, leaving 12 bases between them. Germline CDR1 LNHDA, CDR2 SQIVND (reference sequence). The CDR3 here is CASSTLRDLNTEAFF. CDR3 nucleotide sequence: TGTGCCAGTAGTACGCTCCGGGATTTGAACACTGAAGCTTTCTTT.

The CDR3 DNA reads as TGTGCCAGCAGCTTAACGCGGACCGCCGGGGGCTATGGCTACACCTTC. Its translation is CASSLTRTAGGYGYTF. This chain uses TRBV9 with TRBJ1-2, with a possible D match to TRBD1 (5 bases). Germline CDR1 SGDLS, CDR2 YYNGEE. The CDR3 is made up of 16 amino acids. The V end lost 4 bases, the J end lost 4 bases, and 20 bases lay between the germline ends.

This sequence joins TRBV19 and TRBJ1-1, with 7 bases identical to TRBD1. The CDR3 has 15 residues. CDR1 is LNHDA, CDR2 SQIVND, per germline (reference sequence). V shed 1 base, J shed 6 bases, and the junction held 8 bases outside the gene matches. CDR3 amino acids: CASSIVDRDYAEAFF. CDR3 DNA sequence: TGTGCCAGTAGTATAGTAGACAGGGATTACGCTGAAGCTTTCTTT.

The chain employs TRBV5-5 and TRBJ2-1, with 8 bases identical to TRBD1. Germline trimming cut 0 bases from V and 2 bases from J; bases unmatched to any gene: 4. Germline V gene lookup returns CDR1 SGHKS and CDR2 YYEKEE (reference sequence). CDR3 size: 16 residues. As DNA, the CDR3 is TGTGCCAGCAGCTTGGGGGCAGGGGGCGCCTACAATGAGCAGTTCTTC. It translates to CASSLGAGGAYNEQFF.

In nucleotides, the CDR3 is TGTGCCAGCAATGATTACCCCGAGGGGGTCACCTACGAGCAGTACTTC. It codes for CASNDYPEGVTYEQYF. V gene TRBV28 combines with J gene TRBJ2-7, with D maybe TRBD1 (6 bases). Trimming took off 7 bases at V and 2 bases at J, with 21 bases between the two ends. Germline V gene lookup returns CDR1 MDHEN and CDR2 SYDVKM. The CDR3 covers 16 residues. The whole variable domain, remainder taken from reference TRBV28 and TRBJ2-7, is DVKVTQSSRYLVKRTGEKVFLECVQDMDHENMFWYRQDPGLGLRLIYFSYDVKMKEKGDIPEGYSVSREKKERFSLILESASTNQTSMYLCASNDYPEGVTYEQYFGPGTRLTVT.

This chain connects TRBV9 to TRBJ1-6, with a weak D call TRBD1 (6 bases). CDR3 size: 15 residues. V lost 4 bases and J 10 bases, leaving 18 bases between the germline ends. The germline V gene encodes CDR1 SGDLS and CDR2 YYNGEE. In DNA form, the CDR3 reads TGTGCCAGCAGCCTACAGGGAGCCCCAAGGTCACCCCTCCACTTT. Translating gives CASSLQGAPRSPLHF.

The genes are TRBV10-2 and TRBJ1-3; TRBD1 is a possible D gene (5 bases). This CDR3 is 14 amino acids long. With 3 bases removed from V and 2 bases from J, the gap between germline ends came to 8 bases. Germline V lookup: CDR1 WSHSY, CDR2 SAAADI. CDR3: CASSEQVAGNTIYF. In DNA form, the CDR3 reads TGCGCCAGCAGTGAACAGGTGGCTGGAAACACCATATATTTT.

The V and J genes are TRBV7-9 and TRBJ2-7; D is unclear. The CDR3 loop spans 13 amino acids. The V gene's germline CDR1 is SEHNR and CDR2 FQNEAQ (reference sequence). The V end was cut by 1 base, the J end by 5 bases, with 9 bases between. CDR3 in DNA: TGTGCCAGCAGCTTAGAGTCTGGCAACGAGCAGTACTTC. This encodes CASSLESGNEQYF.

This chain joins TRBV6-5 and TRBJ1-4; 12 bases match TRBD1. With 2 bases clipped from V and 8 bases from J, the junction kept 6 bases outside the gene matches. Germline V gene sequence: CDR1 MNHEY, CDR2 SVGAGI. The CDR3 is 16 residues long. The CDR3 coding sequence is TGTGCCAGCAGTTACCGGGACAGGGGGCGAGGAGAAAAACTGTTTTTT. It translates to CASSYRDRGRGEKLFF.

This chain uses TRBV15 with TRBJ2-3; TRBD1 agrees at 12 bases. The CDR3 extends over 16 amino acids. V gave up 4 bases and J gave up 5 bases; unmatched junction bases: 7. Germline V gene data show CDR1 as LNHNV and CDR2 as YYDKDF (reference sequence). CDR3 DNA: TGTGCCACCAGCATCCGGGACAGGGGGCTGGGAGATACGCAGTATTTT. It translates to CATSIRDRGLGDTQYF. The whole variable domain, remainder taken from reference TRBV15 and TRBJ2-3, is DAMVIQNPRYQVTQFGKPVTLSCSQTLNHNVMYWYQQKSSQAPKLLFHYYDKDFNNEADTPDNFQSRRPNTSFCFLDIRSPGLGDTAMYLCATSIRDRGLGDTQYFGPGTRLTVL.

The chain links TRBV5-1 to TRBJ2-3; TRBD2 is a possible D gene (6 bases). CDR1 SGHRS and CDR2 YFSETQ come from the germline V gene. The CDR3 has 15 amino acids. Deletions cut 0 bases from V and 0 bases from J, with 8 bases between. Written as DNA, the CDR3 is TGCGCCAGCAGCTTGGTAGCGGCAAGCACAGATACGCAGTATTTT. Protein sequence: CASSLVAASTDTQYF.

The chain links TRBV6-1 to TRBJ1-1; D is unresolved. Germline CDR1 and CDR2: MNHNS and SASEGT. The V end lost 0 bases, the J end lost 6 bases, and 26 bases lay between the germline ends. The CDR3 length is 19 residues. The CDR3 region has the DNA TGTGCCAGCAGTGAAGCGGGTCGCGTGTGGGCCCGCGCGGACTCTGAAGCTTTCTTT. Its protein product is CASSEAGRVWARADSEAFF.